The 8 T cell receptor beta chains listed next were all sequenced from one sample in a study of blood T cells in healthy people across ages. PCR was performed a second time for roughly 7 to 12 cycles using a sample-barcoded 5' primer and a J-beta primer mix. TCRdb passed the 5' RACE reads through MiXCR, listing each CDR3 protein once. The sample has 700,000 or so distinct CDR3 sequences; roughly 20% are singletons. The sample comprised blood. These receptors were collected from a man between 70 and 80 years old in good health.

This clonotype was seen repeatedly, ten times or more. CDR3 in amino acids: CASRPDGRNEAFF. DNA for the CDR3: TGTGCCAGCAGACCCGACGGACGGAATGAAGCTTTCTTT. The J gene is TRBJ1-1, the V gene TRBV3-1; D remains unclear. Germline lookup yields CDR1 LGHDT and CDR2 YNNKEL (reference sequence). The CDR3 contains 13 residues. Trimming removed 6 bases at V and 7 bases at J, with 15 bases between.

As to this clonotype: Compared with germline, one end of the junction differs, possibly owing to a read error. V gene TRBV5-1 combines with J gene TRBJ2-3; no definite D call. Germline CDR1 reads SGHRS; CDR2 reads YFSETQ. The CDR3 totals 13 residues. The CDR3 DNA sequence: TGCGCCGGCAGCCCTTGGTCCACAGATACGCAGTATTTT. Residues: CAGSPWSTDTQYF.

In DNA, the CDR3 is TGTGCCACCAGTGGTGGGGCACCCTACGAGCAGTACTTC. Translating it yields CATSGGAPYEQYF. This chain uses TRBV24-1 with TRBJ2-7; perhaps TRBD1 as D (5 bases). Trimming cost V 5 bases and J 2 bases, with 9 bases left between them. This CDR3 contains 13 residues. Germline CDR1 is KGHDR and CDR2 is SFDVKD.

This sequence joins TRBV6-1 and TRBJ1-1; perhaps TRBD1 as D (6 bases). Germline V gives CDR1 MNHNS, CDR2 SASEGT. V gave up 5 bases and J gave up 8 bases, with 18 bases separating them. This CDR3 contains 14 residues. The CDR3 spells CASSLIRDTREAFF. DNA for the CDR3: TGTGCCAGCAGTCTAATACGGGACACAAGAGAAGCTTTCTTT.

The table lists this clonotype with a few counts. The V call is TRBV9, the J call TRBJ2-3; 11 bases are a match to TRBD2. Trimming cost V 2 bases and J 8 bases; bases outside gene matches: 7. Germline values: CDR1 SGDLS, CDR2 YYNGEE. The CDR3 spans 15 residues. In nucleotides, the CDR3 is TGTGCCAGCAGCGTTAGCGGGGGGGCCTCCGGTACGCAGTATTTT. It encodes CASSVSGGASGTQYF.

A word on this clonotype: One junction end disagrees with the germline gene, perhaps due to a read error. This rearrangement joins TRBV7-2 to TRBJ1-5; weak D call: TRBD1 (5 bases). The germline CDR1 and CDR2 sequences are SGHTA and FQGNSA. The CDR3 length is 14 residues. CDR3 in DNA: TGTGCCAGTAGCTTAGGGACGGTAGTGCAGCCCCAGCATTTT. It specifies CASSLGTVVQPQHF.

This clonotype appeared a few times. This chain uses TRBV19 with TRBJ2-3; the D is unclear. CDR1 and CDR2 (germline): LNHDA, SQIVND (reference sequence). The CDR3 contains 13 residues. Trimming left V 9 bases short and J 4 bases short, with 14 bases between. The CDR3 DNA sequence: TGTGCCAGCTCTAGTAGAAATCCAGATACGCAGTATTTT. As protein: CASSSRNPDTQYF.

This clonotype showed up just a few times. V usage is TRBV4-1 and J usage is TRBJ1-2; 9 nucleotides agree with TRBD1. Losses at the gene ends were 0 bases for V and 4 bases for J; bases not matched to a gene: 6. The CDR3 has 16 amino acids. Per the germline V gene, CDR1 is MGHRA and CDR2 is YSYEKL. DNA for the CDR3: TGCGCCAGCAGCCAAGATGGGGGACAGGGATTCTATGGCTACACCTTC. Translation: CASSQDGGQGFYGYTF.